The 21 T cell receptor beta chains reported below all come from one sample, sequenced in a study of immune cell composition in non-small cell lung cancer. The normal lung sample lay at least 3 cm, and maximally far, from the tumour. Assay used: immunoSEQ multiplex PCR; TCRdb lists only in-frame clones, some missing. This table has some 2,000 clones, 70% to 80% appearing once. Sequenced material: non-adjacent lung tissue. These receptors were collected from a human donor with non-small cell lung cancer.

V and J are TRBV28 and TRBJ2-2; D gene ambiguous. The CDR3 covers 13 residues. Trimming removed 9 bases from V and 0 bases from J, with 8 bases in between. Germline loops: CDR1 MDHEN, CDR2 SYDVKM. In DNA form, the CDR3 reads TGTGCCAGTTTCGTCGCGAACACCGGGGAGCTGTTTTTT. It is translated as CASFVANTGELFF.

The count of this clone is one. The chain uses TRBV6-5 and TRBJ2-1, with a tentative D call TRBD2 (6 bases). Trimming shortened V by 3 bases and J by 9 bases, and 12 bases separated the two germline ends. The CDR3 length is 13 residues. Germline loops: CDR1 MNHEY, CDR2 SVGAGI. This CDR3 reads CASSYEGGIEQFF. The CDR3 DNA reads TGTGCCAGCAGTTATGAGGGCGGGATTGAGCAGTTCTTC.

V gene TRBV2 combines with J gene TRBJ2-3, with TRBD2 matching over 15 bases. CDR3 length: 17 amino acids. CDR1 SNHLY and CDR2 FYNNEI come from the germline V gene. V gave up 4 bases and J gave up 3 bases; unmatched junction bases: 5. The CDR3 loop reads CASSGPGLAGGTDTQYF. The CDR3 DNA is TGTGCCAGCAGTGGGCCGGGACTAGCGGGAGGAACAGATACGCAGTATTTT.

Only one count was recorded for this clone. The chain is built from TRBV19 and TRBJ1-2, with D perhaps matching TRBD1 (6 bases). The CDR3 is 14 amino acids. V lost 11 bases, J lost 1 base, and 17 bases lay in between. The germline V gene has CDR1 LNHDA and CDR2 SQIVND (reference sequence). CDR3 loop: CAARGAGDNYGYTF. Written as DNA, the CDR3 is TGTGCCGCCAGGGGTGCAGGCGATAACTATGGCTACACCTTC.

The rearrangement joins TRBV7-3 to TRBJ2-3; D gene unclear. This CDR3 has 13 amino acids. The V gene lost 3 bases and the J gene lost 0 bases, with 4 bases spanning the gap. Per the germline V gene, CDR1 is SGHTA and CDR2 is FQGTGA. The chain's CDR3 is CASSFSSTDTQYF. CDR3 in DNA: TGTGCCAGCAGCTTTTCTAGCACAGATACGCAGTATTTT.

The rearrangement links TRBV7-3 to TRBJ2-6; D ambiguous. The CDR3 has 15 residues. Trimming removed 1 base at V and 2 bases at J, with 6 bases between. Germline-derived CDR1 and CDR2 are SGHTA and FQGTGA. The CDR3 sequence is CASSLKAAGANVLTF. CDR3 bases: TGTGCCAGCAGCTTAAAAGCCGCTGGGGCCAACGTCCTGACTTTC.

This clone was picked up one time. This chain connects TRBV5-1 to TRBJ2-4, with 16 nucleotides matching TRBD2. The CDR3 is made up of 18 amino acids. Germline V gene data show CDR1 as SGHRS and CDR2 as YFSETQ. V lost 4 bases and J lost 9; bases outside the gene matches: 13. The CDR3 region is CASSVAGTSGGGQSIQYF. CDR3 DNA: TGCGCCAGCAGCGTCGCCGGGACTAGCGGGGGGGGGCAAAGCATTCAGTACTTC.

The rearrangement joins TRBV11-2 to TRBJ2-3; 8 nucleotides align to TRBD2. The CDR3 length is 15 residues. The J segment lost 4 bases and the V segment lost 5 bases, leaving 8 bases of the junction unmatched. Germline V gene sequence: CDR1 SGHAT, CDR2 FQNNGV. The chain's CDR3 is CASSRRGGSADTQYF. As DNA, the CDR3 is TGTGCCAGCAGCCGACGGGGGGGCAGCGCAGATACGCAGTATTTT.

The sample holds a few counts of this clone. The rearrangement links TRBV28 to TRBJ2-3; maybe TRBD1 (6 bases). CDR3 length equals 14 residues. From germline, CDR1 is MDHEN and CDR2 SYDVKM. Trimming removed 6 bases from V and 2 bases from J, with 12 bases in between. The CDR3 reads CASSNRDYTDTQYF. The CDR3 DNA follows: TGTGCCAGCAGCAACAGGGATTACACAGATACGCAGTATTTT.

This clone was found a few times. The rearrangement uses TRBV28 and TRBJ2-2; the D gene is possibly TRBD1 (6 bases). This CDR3 comprises 15 residues. The germline V and J ends were trimmed by 3 bases and 5 bases, with 13 bases remaining between them. Germline V gene sequence: CDR1 MDHEN, CDR2 SYDVKM. DNA of the CDR3: TGTGCCAGCAGTTTGTGGCAGGGGAAGACCGGGGAGCTGTTTTTT. Protein: CASSLWQGKTGELFF. The variable domain in full, with the rest retrieved from reference TRBV28 and TRBJ2-2, is DVKVTQSSRYLVKRTGEKVFLECVQDMDHENMFWYRQDPGLGLRLIYFSYDVKMKEKGDIPEGYSVSREKKERFSLILESASTNQTSMYLCASSLWQGKTGELFFGEGSRLTVL.

J is TRBJ1-3 and V is TRBV7-8; D call uncertain. The germline V gene has CDR1 SGHVS and CDR2 FQNEAQ. The CDR3 extends over 14 amino acids. Trimming took off 5 bases at V and 0 bases at J, with 8 bases between the two ends. The CDR3 sequence is CASSRSDSGNTIYF. CDR3 nucleotides: TGTGCCAGCAGCCGGAGCGACTCTGGAAACACCATATATTTT.

The V and J genes are TRBV6-1 and TRBJ2-6; 8 bases agree with TRBD1. Germline CDR1 is MNHNS and CDR2 is SASEGT. J gave up 4 bases and V 5 bases, and 10 bases lay outside the gene matches. This CDR3 region has 17 residues. The DNA for the CDR3 is TGTGCCAGCAGTAAAGGACAGGGTCAGGTCGGGGCCAACGTCCTGACTTTC. Translation gives CASSKGQGQVGANVLTF.

The V call is TRBV19, the J call TRBJ2-1, with D possibly being TRBD2 (5 bases). Germline V gene data show CDR1 as LNHDA and CDR2 as SQIVND (reference sequence). V was cut by 3 bases and J by 0 bases, with 12 bases left in between. The CDR3 has 16 residues. CDR3 amino acids: CASSISSTSSYNEQFF. The CDR3 nucleotides are TGTGCCAGTAGTATTTCTAGCACCTCCTCCTACAATGAGCAGTTCTTC.

The V gene is TRBV5-1, the J gene TRBJ2-3; 11 bases line up with TRBD1. Germline trimming cut 0 bases from V and 3 bases from J; bases unmatched to any gene: 6. Germline CDR1 reads SGHRS; CDR2 reads YFSETQ. This CDR3 is built from 17 residues. CDR3 region: CASSLGHRDRGTDTQYF. For the CDR3, the DNA is TGCGCCAGCAGCTTGGGGCACCGGGACAGGGGGACAGATACGCAGTATTTT.

V usage is TRBV2 and J usage is TRBJ2-1; 9 bases are a match to TRBD2. The CDR3 totals 15 residues. Germline loops: CDR1 SNHLY, CDR2 FYNNEI. Trimming at V came to 8 bases and at J to 6 bases, leaving 11 bases not matched to a gene. The CDR3, as DNA: TGTGCCAGCTACAAGACTAGCGGAGGGAGCAATGAGCAGTTCTTC. It is translated as CASYKTSGGSNEQFF.

V gene TRBV19 combines with J gene TRBJ1-1; maybe TRBD1 (5 bases). Between the trimmed V and J ends, which lost 4 bases and 0 bases, there was a span of 9 bases. Germline V gene data show CDR1 as LNHDA and CDR2 as SQIVND (reference sequence). The CDR3 runs to 14 residues. CDR3 in DNA: TGTGCCAGTAGTACAGGAGGGGTGAACACTGAAGCTTTCTTT. Residues: CASSTGGVNTEAFF.

J is TRBJ2-3 and V is TRBV7-9; 13 bases align to TRBD2. This CDR3 comprises 16 residues. V dropped 6 bases and J dropped 4; count of bases not matched to a gene: 7. Germline V CDR1 and CDR2: SEHNR, FQNEAQ (reference sequence). The CDR3 sequence: CASSSGLAGVADTQYF. In DNA form, the CDR3 reads TGTGCCAGCAGTTCCGGACTAGCGGGAGTAGCAGATACGCAGTATTTT.

This rearrangement joins TRBV28 to TRBJ2-4, with D possibly matching TRBD2 (6 bases). The CDR3 has 16 amino acids. Between the trimmed V and J ends, which lost 5 bases and 0 bases, there was a span of 14 bases. The germline gives CDR1 MDHEN, CDR2 SYDVKM. The CDR3 DNA follows: TGTGCCAGCAGTGACGGGACTGACGTAGCCAAAAACATTCAGTACTTC. Its protein product is CASSDGTDVAKNIQYF.

The V gene is TRBV28, the J gene TRBJ2-1; 10 positions agree with TRBD2. The germline V gene encodes CDR1 MDHEN and CDR2 SYDVKM. There are 13 residues in the CDR3. V trimming: 10 bases; J trimming: 9 bases; junction bases outside the gene matches: 9. The CDR3 loop is CANQREGPTEQFF. The CDR3 nucleotides read TGTGCCAACCAGCGGGAGGGCCCTACTGAGCAGTTCTTC.

The gene calls are TRBV19 and TRBJ2-1; D gene uncertain. Germline-derived CDR1 and CDR2 are LNHDA and SQIVND (reference sequence). There are 14 residues in the CDR3. Trimming took off 5 bases at V and 4 bases at J, with 12 bases between the two ends. CDR3 amino acids: CASSPLSGYNEQFF. CDR3 nucleotide sequence: TGTGCCAGTAGTCCGCTGTCCGGTTACAATGAGCAGTTCTTC.

V is TRBV29-1 and J is TRBJ2-3; possibly TRBD2 for D (5 bases). Trimming stripped 3 bases from V and 4 bases from J, with 8 bases between. Germline CDR1 reads SQVTM; CDR2 reads ANQGSEA. This CDR3 is 12 amino acids long. This CDR3 reads CSVEVGADTQYF. The CDR3 nucleotides are TGCAGCGTTGAGGTGGGAGCAGATACGCAGTATTTT.